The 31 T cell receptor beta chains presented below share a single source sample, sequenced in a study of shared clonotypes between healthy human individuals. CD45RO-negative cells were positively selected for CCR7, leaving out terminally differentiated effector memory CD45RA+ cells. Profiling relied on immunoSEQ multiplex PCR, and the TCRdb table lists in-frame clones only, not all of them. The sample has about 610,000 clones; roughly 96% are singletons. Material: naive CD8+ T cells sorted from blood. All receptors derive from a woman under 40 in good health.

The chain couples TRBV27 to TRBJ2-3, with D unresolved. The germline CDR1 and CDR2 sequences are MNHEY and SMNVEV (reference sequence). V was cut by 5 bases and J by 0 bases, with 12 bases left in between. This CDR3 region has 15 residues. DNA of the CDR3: TGTGCCAGCAGTCCCCTTTCGGCTAGCACAGATACGCAGTATTTT. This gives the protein CASSPLSASTDTQYF.

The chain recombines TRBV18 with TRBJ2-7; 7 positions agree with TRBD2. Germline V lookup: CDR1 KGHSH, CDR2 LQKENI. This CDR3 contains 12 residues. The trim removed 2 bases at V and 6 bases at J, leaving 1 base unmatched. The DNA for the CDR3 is TGTGCCAGCTCACCAAGCGGGATCGAGCAGTACTTC. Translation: CASSPSGIEQYF.

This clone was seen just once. The CDR3 loop is CASWGETGRNTEAFF. CDR3 nucleotides: TGTGCTAGTTGGGGGGAAACAGGACGTAACACTGAAGCTTTCTTT. The chain is built from TRBV12-5 and TRBJ1-1, with D possibly matching TRBD1 (5 bases). The length of the CDR3 is 15 residues. V shed 8 bases and J shed 2 bases, with 18 bases lying between them. The germline CDR1 and CDR2 sequences are LGHNT and FRNRAP.

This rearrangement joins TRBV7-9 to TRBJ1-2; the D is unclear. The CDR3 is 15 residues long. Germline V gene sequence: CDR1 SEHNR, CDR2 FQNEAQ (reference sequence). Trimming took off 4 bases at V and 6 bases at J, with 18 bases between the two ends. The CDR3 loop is CASSSVLGMKHGYTF. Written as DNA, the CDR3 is TGTGCCAGCAGCTCGGTCCTGGGGATGAAACATGGCTACACCTTC. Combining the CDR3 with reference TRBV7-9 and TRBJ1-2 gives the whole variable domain DTGVSQNPRHKITKRGQNVTFRCDPISEHNRLYWYRQTLGQGPEFLTYFQNEAQLEKSRLLSDRFSAERPKGSFSTLEIQRTEQGDSAMYLCASSSVLGMKHGYTFGSGTRLTVV.

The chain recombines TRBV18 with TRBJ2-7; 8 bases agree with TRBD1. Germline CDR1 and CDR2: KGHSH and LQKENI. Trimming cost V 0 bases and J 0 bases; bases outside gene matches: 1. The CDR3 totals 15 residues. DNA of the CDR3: TGTGCCAGCTCACCACCGGACAGGGACTCCTACGAGCAGTACTTC. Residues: CASSPPDRDSYEQYF. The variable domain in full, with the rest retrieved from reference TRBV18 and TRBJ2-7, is NAGVMQNPRHLVRRRGQEARLRCSPMKGHSHVYWYRQLPEEGLKFMVYLQKENIIDESGMPKERFSAEFPKEGPSILRIQQVVRGDSAAYFCASSPPDRDSYEQYFGPGTRLTVT.

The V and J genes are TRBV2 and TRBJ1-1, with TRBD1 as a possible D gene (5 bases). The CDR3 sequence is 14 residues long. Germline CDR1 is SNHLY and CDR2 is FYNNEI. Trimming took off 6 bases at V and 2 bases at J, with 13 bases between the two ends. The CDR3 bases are TGTGCCAGCAGCTCCGGACATGTCAACACTGAAGCTTTCTTT. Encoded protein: CASSSGHVNTEAFF.

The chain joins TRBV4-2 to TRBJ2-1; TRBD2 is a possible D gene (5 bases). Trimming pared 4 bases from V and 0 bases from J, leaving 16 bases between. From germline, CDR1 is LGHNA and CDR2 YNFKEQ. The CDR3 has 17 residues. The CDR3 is CASSPQGKRYSYNEQFF. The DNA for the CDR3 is TGTGCCAGCAGCCCTCAAGGGAAGCGGTACTCCTACAATGAGCAGTTCTTC.

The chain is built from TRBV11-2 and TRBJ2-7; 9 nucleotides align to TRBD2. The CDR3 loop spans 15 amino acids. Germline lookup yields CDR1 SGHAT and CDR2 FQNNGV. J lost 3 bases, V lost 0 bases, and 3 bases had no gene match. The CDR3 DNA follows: TGTGCCAGCAGCTTAGAGGTTAGCGGGAGCTACGAGCAGTACTTC. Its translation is CASSLEVSGSYEQYF.

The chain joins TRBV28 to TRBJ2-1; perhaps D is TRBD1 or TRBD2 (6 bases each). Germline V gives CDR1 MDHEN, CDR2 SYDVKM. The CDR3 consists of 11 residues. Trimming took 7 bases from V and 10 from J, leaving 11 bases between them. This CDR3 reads CASTRGREQFF. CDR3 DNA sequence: TGTGCCAGCACCCGGGGGCGGGAGCAGTTCTTC.

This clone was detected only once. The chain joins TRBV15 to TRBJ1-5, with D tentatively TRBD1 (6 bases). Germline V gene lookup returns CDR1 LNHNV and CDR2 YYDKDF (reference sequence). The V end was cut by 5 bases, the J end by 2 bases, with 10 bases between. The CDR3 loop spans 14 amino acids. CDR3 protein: CATSWSGGNQPQHF. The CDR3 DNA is TGTGCCACCAGCTGGTCAGGGGGCAATCAGCCCCAGCATTTT.

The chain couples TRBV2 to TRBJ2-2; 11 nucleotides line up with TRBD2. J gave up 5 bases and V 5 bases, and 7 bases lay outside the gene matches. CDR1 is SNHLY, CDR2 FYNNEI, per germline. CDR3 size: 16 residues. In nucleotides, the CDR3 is TGTGCCAGCAGTATACTAGCGGGAGAAGGTACCGGGGAGCTGTTTTTT. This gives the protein CASSILAGEGTGELFF.

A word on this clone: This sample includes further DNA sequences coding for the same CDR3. The CDR3 sequence is CASSIGGSYEQYF. As DNA, the CDR3 is TGTGCCAGTAGTATAGGCGGGTCCTACGAGCAGTACTTC. The chain joins TRBV19 to TRBJ2-7; the D gene is possibly TRBD2 (5 bases). V lost 1 base and J 1 base, leaving 5 bases between the germline ends. In germline, CDR1 is LNHDA, CDR2 SQIVND (reference sequence). This CDR3 spans 13 amino acids.

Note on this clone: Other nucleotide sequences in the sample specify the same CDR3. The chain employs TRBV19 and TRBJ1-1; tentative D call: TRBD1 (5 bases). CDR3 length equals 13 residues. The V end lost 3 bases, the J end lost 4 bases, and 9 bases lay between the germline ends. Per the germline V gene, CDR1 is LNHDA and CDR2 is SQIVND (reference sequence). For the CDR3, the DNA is TGTGCCAGTAGTATTGATGGGGGCACTGAAGCTTTCTTT. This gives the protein CASSIDGGTEAFF.

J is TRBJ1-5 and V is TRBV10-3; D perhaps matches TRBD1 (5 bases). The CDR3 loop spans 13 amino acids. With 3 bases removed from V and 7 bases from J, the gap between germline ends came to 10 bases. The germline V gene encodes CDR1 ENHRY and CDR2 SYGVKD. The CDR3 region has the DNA TGTGCCATCAGTGATCGGGGGGACCAGCCCCAGCATTTT. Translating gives CAISDRGDQPQHF.

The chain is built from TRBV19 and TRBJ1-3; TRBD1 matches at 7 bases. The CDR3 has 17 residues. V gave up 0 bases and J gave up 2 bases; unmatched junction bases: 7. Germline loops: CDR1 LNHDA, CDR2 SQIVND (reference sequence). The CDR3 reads CASSIDHGGTAGNTIYF. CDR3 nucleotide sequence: TGTGCCAGTAGTATAGATCACGGCGGGACAGCTGGAAACACCATATATTTT.

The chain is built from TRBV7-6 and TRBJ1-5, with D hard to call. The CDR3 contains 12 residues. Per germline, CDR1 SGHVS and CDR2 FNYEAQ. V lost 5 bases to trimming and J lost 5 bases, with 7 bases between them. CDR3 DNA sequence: TGTGCCAGCAGCATTCAGGATCAGCCCCAGCATTTT. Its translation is CASSIQDQPQHF.

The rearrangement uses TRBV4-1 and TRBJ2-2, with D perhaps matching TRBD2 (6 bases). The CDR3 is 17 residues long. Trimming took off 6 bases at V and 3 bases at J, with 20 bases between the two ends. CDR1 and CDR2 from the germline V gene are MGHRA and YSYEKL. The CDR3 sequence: CASSQGWRGGDTGELFF. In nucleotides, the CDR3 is TGCGCCAGCAGTCAGGGATGGCGGGGTGGCGACACCGGGGAGCTGTTTTTT.

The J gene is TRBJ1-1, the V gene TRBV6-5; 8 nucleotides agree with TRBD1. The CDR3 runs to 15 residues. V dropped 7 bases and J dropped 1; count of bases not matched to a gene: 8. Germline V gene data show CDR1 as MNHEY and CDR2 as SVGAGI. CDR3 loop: CASTARTGTNTEAFF. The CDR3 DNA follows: TGTGCCAGCACCGCCCGGACAGGGACGAACACTGAAGCTTTCTTT.

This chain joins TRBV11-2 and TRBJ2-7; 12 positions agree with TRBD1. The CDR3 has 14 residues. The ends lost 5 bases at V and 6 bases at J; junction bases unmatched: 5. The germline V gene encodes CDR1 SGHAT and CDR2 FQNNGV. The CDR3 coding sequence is TGTGCCAGCAGCGTAGGGACAGGGGGCCGCGAGCAGTACTTC. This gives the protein CASSVGTGGREQYF.

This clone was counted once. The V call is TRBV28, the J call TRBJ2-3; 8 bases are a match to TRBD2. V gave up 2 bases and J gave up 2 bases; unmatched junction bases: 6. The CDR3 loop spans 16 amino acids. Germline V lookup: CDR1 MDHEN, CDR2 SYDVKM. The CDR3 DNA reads TGTGCCAGCAGTTTAAGAGCGGGGGAGGACACAGATACGCAGTATTTT. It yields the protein CASSLRAGEDTDTQYF.

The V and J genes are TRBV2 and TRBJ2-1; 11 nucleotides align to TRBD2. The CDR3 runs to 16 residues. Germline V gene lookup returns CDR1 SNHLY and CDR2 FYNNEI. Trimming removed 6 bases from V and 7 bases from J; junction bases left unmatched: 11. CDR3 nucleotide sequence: TGTGCCAGCAGCCTCCCATGGGCTAGCGGGAGGAATGAGCAGTTCTTC. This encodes CASSLPWASGRNEQFF.

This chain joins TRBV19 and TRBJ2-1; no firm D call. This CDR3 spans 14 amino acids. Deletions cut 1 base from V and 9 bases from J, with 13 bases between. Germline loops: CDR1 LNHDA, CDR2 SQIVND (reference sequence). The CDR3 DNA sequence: TGTGCCAGTAGTATAGTGGGTATCGACGGTGAGCAGTTCTTC. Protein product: CASSIVGIDGEQFF.

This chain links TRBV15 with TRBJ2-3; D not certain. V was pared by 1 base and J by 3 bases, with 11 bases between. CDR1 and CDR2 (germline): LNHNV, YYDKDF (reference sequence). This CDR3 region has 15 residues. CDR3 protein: CATSRAGLGTDTQYF. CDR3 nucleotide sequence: TGTGCCACCAGCAGAGCCGGGCTAGGAACAGATACGCAGTATTTT. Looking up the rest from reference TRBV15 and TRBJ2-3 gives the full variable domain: DAMVIQNPRYQVTQFGKPVTLSCSQTLNHNVMYWYQQKSSQAPKLLFHYYDKDFNNEADTPDNFQSRRPNTSFCFLDIRSPGLGDTAMYLCATSRAGLGTDTQYFGPGTRLTVL.

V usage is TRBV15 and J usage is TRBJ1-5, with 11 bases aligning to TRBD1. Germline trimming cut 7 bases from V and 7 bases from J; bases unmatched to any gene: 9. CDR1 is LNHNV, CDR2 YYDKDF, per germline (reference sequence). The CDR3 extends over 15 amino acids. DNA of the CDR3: TGTGCCACCACCGCTGGACAGGGGGCAGTCCAGCCCCAGCATTTT. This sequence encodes CATTAGQGAVQPQHF.

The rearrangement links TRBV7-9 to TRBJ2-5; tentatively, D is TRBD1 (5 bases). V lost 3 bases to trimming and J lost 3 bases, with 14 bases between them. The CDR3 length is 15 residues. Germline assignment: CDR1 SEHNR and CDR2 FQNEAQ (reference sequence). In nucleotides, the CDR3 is TGTGCCAGCAGCTTTCTGGGGCAGGGTGAAGAGACCCAGTACTTC. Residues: CASSFLGQGEETQYF.

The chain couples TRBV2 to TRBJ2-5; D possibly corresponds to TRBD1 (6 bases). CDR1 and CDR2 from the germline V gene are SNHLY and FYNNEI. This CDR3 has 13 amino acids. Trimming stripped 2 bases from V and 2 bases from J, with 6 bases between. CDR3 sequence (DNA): TGTGCCAGCAGTGAACAGGGGCAAGAGACCCAGTACTTC. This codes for CASSEQGQETQYF.

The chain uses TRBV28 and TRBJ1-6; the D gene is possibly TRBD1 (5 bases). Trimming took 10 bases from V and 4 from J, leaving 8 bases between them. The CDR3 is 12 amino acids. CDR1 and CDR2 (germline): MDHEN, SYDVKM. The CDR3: CATQGYNSPLHF. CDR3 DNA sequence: TGTGCCACCCAGGGTTATAATTCACCCCTCCACTTT.

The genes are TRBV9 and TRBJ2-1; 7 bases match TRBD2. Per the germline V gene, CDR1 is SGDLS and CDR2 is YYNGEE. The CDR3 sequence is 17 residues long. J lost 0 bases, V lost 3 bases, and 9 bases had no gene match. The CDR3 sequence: CASSAGTIRSSYNEQFF. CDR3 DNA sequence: TGTGCCAGCAGCGCAGGGACTATCAGAAGCTCCTACAATGAGCAGTTCTTC.

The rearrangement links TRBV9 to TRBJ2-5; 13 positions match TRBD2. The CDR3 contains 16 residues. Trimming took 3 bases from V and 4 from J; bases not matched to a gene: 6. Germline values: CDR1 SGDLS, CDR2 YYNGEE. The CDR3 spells CASSGGLAGAGETQYF. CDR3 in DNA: TGTGCCAGCAGCGGTGGACTAGCGGGAGCGGGAGAGACCCAGTACTTC.

DNA for the CDR3: TGCAGCGTTGACCTTTCCTACAATGAGCAGTTCTTC. The encoded protein is CSVDLSYNEQFF. The chain uses TRBV29-1 and TRBJ2-1, with D unclear. CDR1 is SQVTM, CDR2 ANQGSEA, per germline. The CDR3 contains 12 residues. Trimming shortened V by 3 bases and J by 1 base, and 4 bases separated the two germline ends.

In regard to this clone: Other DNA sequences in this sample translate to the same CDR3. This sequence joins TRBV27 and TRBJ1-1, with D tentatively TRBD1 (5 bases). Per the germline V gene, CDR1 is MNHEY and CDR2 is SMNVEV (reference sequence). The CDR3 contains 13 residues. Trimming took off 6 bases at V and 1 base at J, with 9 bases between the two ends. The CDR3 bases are TGTGCCAGCAGCTCGACAGAGAACACTGAAGCTTTCTTT. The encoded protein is CASSSTENTEAFF.